The rows below give T cell receptor beta chains drawn from one sample of a study of blood T cell repertoires in COVID-19. Assay used: immunoSEQ multiplex PCR; TCRdb lists only in-frame clones, some missing. Of 150,000 to 200,000 clones in the sample, approximately 86% were seen once. Source material: PBMCs or T cells enriched from blood (not recorded which). The origin of the receptors is a woman in her sixties or seventies with acute COVID-19. Each CDR3 is given with its conserved first and last residue. A D gene is named only where the DNA matches it firmly. Some rows mark clone size as missing; the rest say once, few, many or name a class of expanded clone.

size: few
J: TRBJ1-2
D: NA
V: TRBV28
DNA: TGTGCCAGCAGTTTATCCGGGGTGGGTGGCTACACCTTC
CDR3: CASSLSGVGGYTF

size: NA
J: TRBJ1-4
D: TRBD1
V: TRBV27
DNA: TGTGCCAGCAGGCATACAGGGGGGGAAAAACTGTTTTTT
CDR3: CASRHTGGEKLFF

size: NA
J: TRBJ1-2
D: TRBD1
V: TRBV5-5
DNA: TGTGCCAGCAGCTTGGGCGGGACAGGGCGGAACTATGGCTACACCTTC
CDR3: CASSLGGTGRNYGYTF

size: NA
J: TRBJ2-5
D: NA
V: TRBV4-3
DNA: TGCGCCAGCAGCCAAGATGGGCCGTCCCGGGGGACCCAGTACTTC
CDR3: CASSQDGPSRGTQYF

size: NA
J: TRBJ2-2
D: NA
V: TRBV9
DNA: TGTGCCAGCACCCTGCGAGGACAGAACACCGGGGAGCTGTTTTTT
CDR3: CASTLRGQNTGELFF

size: NA
J: TRBJ1-5
D: TRBD1
V: TRBV19
DNA: TGTGCCAGTAGTATGAACAGGGGGCCCACCCTCGATAGCAATCAGCCCCAGCATTTT
CDR3: CASSMNRGPTLDSNQPQHF

size: NA
J: TRBJ1-1
D: TRBD1
V: TRBV7-2
DNA: TGTGCCAGCAGCCCGCCGGGACAGGGGACGAACACTGAAGCTTTCTTT
CDR3: CASSPPGQGTNTEAFF

size: NA
J: TRBJ1-5
D: NA
V: TRBV19
DNA: TGTGCCAGTACCCCACCGGCCAGACACAATCAGCCCCAGCATTTT
CDR3: CASTPPARHNQPQHF

size: once
J: TRBJ2-3
D: TRBD1
V: TRBV18
DNA: TGTGCCAGCTCACCACTCGGGACAGGGGGCGCAGATACGCAGTATTTT
CDR3: CASSPLGTGGADTQYF

size: NA
J: TRBJ1-1
D: NA
V: TRBV28
DNA: TGTGCCAGCAGTTTGGTTTCGGGGGGGCGTGGGGTTGACACTGAAGCTTTCTTT
CDR3: CASSLVSGGRGVDTEAFF

size: NA
J: TRBJ1-3
D: NA
V: TRBV5-4
DNA: TGTGCCAGCAGCATCCGACAGACCAACTCTGGAAACACCATATATTTT
CDR3: CASSIRQTNSGNTIYF

size: NA
J: TRBJ1-1
D: NA
V: TRBV6-5
DNA: TGTGCCAGCAGTTCTACAGGGAAAAGGGTCACTGAAGCTTTCTTT
CDR3: CASSSTGKRVTEAFF

size: NA
J: TRBJ2-5
D: TRBD2
V: TRBV7-8
DNA: TGTGCCAGCAGCTCGACTAGCGGGACAGGGGAGACCCAGTACTTC
CDR3: CASSSTSGTGETQYF

size: NA
J: TRBJ2-1
D: TRBD2
V: TRBV27
DNA: TGTGCCAGCAGCCAACTCGGGACTAGCGGAACAAATCGCAATGAGCAGTTCTTC
CDR3: CASSQLGTSGTNRNEQFF

size: NA
J: TRBJ2-1
D: TRBD2
V: TRBV9
DNA: TGTGCCAGCAGCGATACCGGGACTAGCAATAATGAGCAGTTCTTC
CDR3: CASSDTGTSNNEQFF

size: NA
J: TRBJ1-1
D: NA
V: TRBV3-1/TRBV3-2
DNA: TGTGCCAGCAGCCTCAGGGGCGGGGGCACTGAAGCTTTCTTT
CDR3: CASSLRGGGTEAFF

size: once
J: TRBJ1-2
D: TRBD1
V: TRBV30
DNA: TGTGCCTGGAGCCGGACAGGGGTTGACTATGGCTACACCTTC
CDR3: CAWSRTGVDYGYTF

size: NA
J: TRBJ2-3
D: NA
V: TRBV6-2/TRBV6-3
DNA: TGTGCCAGCAGCCTAGCCTCAGATACGCAGTATTTT
CDR3: CASSLASDTQYF

size: NA
J: TRBJ1-3
D: NA
V: TRBV4-3
DNA: TGCGCCAGCAGCCAGCTACAGGGCTCTGGAAACACCATATATTTT
CDR3: CASSQLQGSGNTIYF

size: NA
J: TRBJ1-2
D: NA
V: TRBV6-5
DNA: TGTGCCAGCAGAAAACTCGGGACTGAAAACTATGGCTACACCTTC
CDR3: CASRKLGTENYGYTF

size: NA
J: TRBJ2-1
D: TRBD2
V: TRBV9
DNA: TGTGCCAGCAGCGCACGGACTAGCGGGAGTGGAAGCTCCTACAATGAGCAGTTCTTC
CDR3: CASSARTSGSGSSYNEQFF

size: NA
J: TRBJ1-2
D: NA
V: TRBV4-3
DNA: TGCGCCAGCAGCCAAGAGCAGTCTTCTTATGGCTACACCTTC
CDR3: CASSQEQSSYGYTF

size: NA
J: TRBJ1-1
D: TRBD1
V: TRBV6-2/TRBV6-3
DNA: TGTGCCAGCAGTTTAACAGGGGGTCGGACTGAAGCTTTCTTT
CDR3: CASSLTGGRTEAFF

size: NA
J: TRBJ2-7
D: TRBD1
V: TRBV7-2
DNA: TGTGCCAGCAGCTTAGGGTCTTCTGGGACAGCGACCTACGAGCAGTACTTC
CDR3: CASSLGSSGTATYEQYF

size: NA
J: TRBJ2-1
D: TRBD2
V: TRBV4-3
DNA: TGCGCCAGCAGCCAAGATCGCAACCTAGCGGCCTACAATGAGCAGTTCTTC
CDR3: CASSQDRNLAAYNEQFF

size: NA
J: TRBJ1-5
D: TRBD1
V: TRBV30
DNA: TGTGCCTGGAGCGGACAGGTGTCCAATCAGCCCCAGCATTTT
CDR3: CAWSGQVSNQPQHF

size: NA
J: TRBJ2-7
D: TRBD1
V: TRBV5-4
DNA: TGTGCCAGCAGCTTCCGGGACAGGGGGCGCGAGCAGTACTTC
CDR3: CASSFRDRGREQYF

size: NA
J: TRBJ2-5
D: NA
V: TRBV27
DNA: TGTGCCAGCAGTAGGACGGGAGAACAGCGAAGAGAGACCCAGTACTTC
CDR3: CASSRTGEQRRETQYF

size: once
J: TRBJ2-4
D: TRBD1
V: TRBV28
DNA: TGTGCCAGCAGTTTCAGTGACAGGGTGGGCATTCAGTACTTC
CDR3: CASSFSDRVGIQYF

size: NA
J: TRBJ1-2
D: NA
V: TRBV9
DNA: TGTGCCAGCAGCTTCTTCTCCGCCGTCGACCGGCCCGACCAGCGGCGGGACTATGGCTACACCTTC
CDR3: CASSFFSAVDRPDQRRDYGYTF

size: NA
J: TRBJ1-3
D: TRBD1
V: TRBV5-8
DNA: TGTGCCAGCAGCCGACAGGGGTTCACGGGAAACACCATATATTTT
CDR3: CASSRQGFTGNTIYF

size: NA
J: TRBJ2-6
D: NA
V: TRBV10-3
DNA: TGTGCCATCAGTAAACAAAGCTCTGGGGCCAACGTCCTGACTTTC
CDR3: CAISKQSSGANVLTF

size: NA
J: TRBJ1-2
D: NA
V: TRBV18
DNA: TGTGCCAGCTCACCCCCTTCGGGGAGGATCTATGGCTACACCTTC
CDR3: CASSPPSGRIYGYTF

size: once
J: TRBJ2-4
D: TRBD1
V: TRBV7-2
DNA: TGTGCCAGCAGCTTAGCGGGACAGGGGGCCAAAAACATTCAGTACTTC
CDR3: CASSLAGQGAKNIQYF

size: NA
J: TRBJ2-1
D: NA
V: TRBV15
DNA: TGTGCCACCAGCAGAGAACGTCTAGCCTACAATGAGCAGTTCTTC
CDR3: CATSRERLAYNEQFF

size: NA
J: TRBJ2-1
D: NA
V: TRBV6-5
DNA: TGTGCCAGCAGTTACGACAGCTACTCCTACAATGAGCAGTTCTTC
CDR3: CASSYDSYSYNEQFF

size: NA
J: TRBJ1-1
D: NA
V: TRBV12-3/TRBV12-4
DNA: TGTGCCAGCAGTTTATTAGAGAACACTGAAGCTTTCTTT
CDR3: CASSLLENTEAFF

size: NA
J: TRBJ1-3
D: NA
V: TRBV5-1
DNA: TGCGCCAGCAGCTTGGAGGCAGGGATCTCTGGAAACACCATATATTTT
CDR3: CASSLEAGISGNTIYF

size: NA
J: TRBJ2-1
D: TRBD2
V: TRBV19
DNA: TGTGCCAGTAGTCCGAGACAACTAGCGGGAGGAACCAATGAGCAGTTCTTC
CDR3: CASSPRQLAGGTNEQFF

size: NA
J: TRBJ1-2
D: NA
V: TRBV5-1
DNA: TGCGCCAGCACCCCGGGGGTCGCCTATGGCTACACCTTC
CDR3: CASTPGVAYGYTF

size: NA
J: TRBJ1-3
D: TRBD1
V: TRBV18
DNA: TGTGCCAGCTCAGAGACAGGGACCTCGGTTGGAAACACCATATATTTT
CDR3: CASSETGTSVGNTIYF

size: NA
J: TRBJ2-1
D: TRBD2
V: TRBV4-1
DNA: TGCGCCAGCAGCCAAGGGGCGGCTAGCGGGTATTACAATGAGCAGTTCTTC
CDR3: CASSQGAASGYYNEQFF

size: NA
J: TRBJ2-7
D: NA
V: TRBV2
DNA: TGTGCCAGCAGTCCAAGCAGGGCTAGGACGGGCCACGAGCAGTACTTC
CDR3: CASSPSRARTGHEQYF

size: NA
J: TRBJ2-1
D: NA
V: TRBV4-1
DNA: TGCGCCAGCAGCCCACTGGGGGGGCAAGTCTACAATGAGCAGTTCTTC
CDR3: CASSPLGGQVYNEQFF

size: NA
J: TRBJ2-3
D: NA
V: TRBV6-2/TRBV6-3
DNA: TGTGCCAGCAGTTTTAGTCGGGATACGCAGTATTTT
CDR3: CASSFSRDTQYF

size: NA
J: TRBJ2-2
D: TRBD2
V: TRBV30
DNA: TGTGCCTGGAGTGTACGTGATAGCGGGGTCACCGGGGAGCTGTTTTTT
CDR3: CAWSVRDSGVTGELFF

size: NA
J: TRBJ2-7
D: TRBD1
V: TRBV19
DNA: TGTGCCAGTAGTACCCTACAGGGGGGCTCCTACGAGCAGTACTTC
CDR3: CASSTLQGGSYEQYF